The table lists the clone carrying this T cell receptor beta chain with a few counts. Its antigen is unknown. After removal of 6 bases from V and 5 bases from J, the junction contained 9 bases not matched to a gene. The CDR3 loop spans 15 amino acids. The V gene's germline CDR1 is ENHRY and CDR2 SYGVKD. The record originates from a study of T cells after yellow fever vaccination. Overall study context: When fractions had low cell numbers, they were prepared with SMART-Seq v4 Ultra Low Input. Points from the study as a whole: Although the secondary response was weaker, it peaked faster, at day 5 versus 15.

In making TCR cDNA, 5'RACE template switching added a universal primer site and UMIs to it. A single record per CDR3 protein comes from TCRdb applying MiXCR to the 5' RACE reads. There are hundreds of thousands of distinct CDR3 sequences in the sample; under 25% occur only once, and roughly an eighth lies in the top ten. The gene calls are TRBV10-3 and TRBJ2-1, with 8 bases fitting TRBD2. Sequences were derived from PBMCs, sampled 15 days after the yellow fever booster vaccination. This receptor was obtained from a man younger than 45 who received the YFV17D yellow fever vaccine. CDR3 sequence: CAIRGALAENNEQFF. In nucleotides, the CDR3 is TGTGCCATCAGAGGGGCACTAGCGGAAAACAATGAGCAGTTCTTC.